Listed here are 7 T cell receptor beta chains from one sample, sequenced in a study of T cell responses to AZD1222 COVID-19 vaccine. The repertoire was sequenced with immunoSEQ multiplex PCR; TCRdb's copy has only in-frame clones and lacks some. This table has 180,000 or so clones, 93% appearing once. The input for sequencing was peripheral blood, taken 28 days after the second AZD1222 dose. The origin of the receptors is an adult who received the AZD1222 COVID-19 vaccine.

This clone was counted only a few times. The chain couples TRBV28 to TRBJ2-7; D gene ambiguous. The CDR3 totals 16 residues. CDR1 and CDR2 from the germline V gene are MDHEN and SYDVKM. Trimming left V 5 bases short and J 0 bases short, with 17 bases between. CDR3 coding DNA: TGTGCCAGCAGTCCCTCCAGCGCATCCTCCTCCTACGAGCAGTACTTC. This gives the protein CASSPSSASSSYEQYF. The full variable domain, with the rest looked up from reference TRBV28 and TRBJ2-7, is DVKVTQSSRYLVKRTGEKVFLECVQDMDHENMFWYRQDPGLGLRLIYFSYDVKMKEKGDIPEGYSVSREKKERFSLILESASTNQTSMYLCASSPSSASSSYEQYFGPGTRLTVT.

This chain connects TRBV6-5 to TRBJ1-2, with D hard to call. The CDR3 spans 13 residues. The ends were cut back, 8 bases at V and 6 bases at J, with 16 bases in the middle. Germline V gene sequence: CDR1 MNHEY, CDR2 SVGAGI. DNA for the CDR3: TGTGCCAGCCGACTTCCAGGATCGGATGGCTACACCTTC. It is translated as CASRLPGSDGYTF.

This chain joins TRBV28 and TRBJ2-1, with D unresolved. The CDR3 consists of 15 residues. Germline V gene sequence: CDR1 MDHEN, CDR2 SYDVKM. V lost 5 bases and J 2 bases, leaving 13 bases between the germline ends. The CDR3 here is CASSPSRRTYNEQFF. The CDR3, as DNA: TGTGCCAGCAGTCCGAGCCGACGGACCTACAATGAGCAGTTCTTC.

CDR3: CASSAIPTNEKLFF. In DNA form, the CDR3 reads TGTGCCAGCAGTGCCATACCAACTAATGAAAAACTGTTTTTT. This chain connects TRBV3-1 (or the pseudogene TRBV3-2) to TRBJ1-4; D ambiguous. The germline V gene has CDR1 LGHDT and CDR2 YNNKEL (reference sequence). Trimming shortened V by 6 bases and J by 0 bases, and 8 bases separated the two germline ends. The CDR3 has 14 amino acids.

The V call is TRBV4-3, the J call TRBJ2-7; TRBD2 matches 13 bases. Unmatched junction bases numbered 4, after V lost 5 bases and J lost 3 bases. The CDR3 covers 15 residues. CDR1 is LGHNA, CDR2 YSLEER, per germline. CDR3 sequence: CASSTLAGGYYEQYF. The CDR3, as DNA: TGCGCCAGCAGCACACTAGCGGGGGGGTACTACGAGCAGTACTTC.

J is TRBJ2-7 and V is TRBV7-2; TRBD1 matches at 9 bases. CDR3 length: 18 residues. Germline assignment: CDR1 SGHTA and CDR2 FQGNSA. V lost 5 bases, J lost 5 bases, and 19 bases stayed unmatched. The CDR3 DNA reads as TGTGCCAGCAGCCCCCTCGTCCCGGGACAGGGTTCGGGCGACGAGCAGTACTTC. Translating it yields CASSPLVPGQGSGDEQYF.

This chain joins TRBV3-1 (or the pseudogene TRBV3-2) and TRBJ1-3, with D possibly matching TRBD1 (5 bases). With 6 bases removed from V and 0 bases from J, the gap between germline ends came to 9 bases. The CDR3 is made up of 14 amino acids. Germline V lookup: CDR1 LGHDT, CDR2 YNNKEL (reference sequence). The CDR3 region is CASRHQGSGNTIYF. In DNA, the CDR3 is TGTGCCAGCAGACACCAGGGCTCTGGAAACACCATATATTTT.